The next 25 T cell receptor beta chains were all read from a single sample in a study of a mutant IDH1 vaccine in newly diagnosed glioma. Time point given: week 5, during vaccination. Vaccinated patients received 300 ug of mutant IDH1 20-mer peptide per dose, with topical imiquimod. Their antigens are not known. Generated by immunoSEQ multiplex PCR, the TCRdb table keeps only in-frame clones and is missing some. There are roughly 50,000 clones in the sample; approximately 82% occur only once, and approximately 2.8% lies in the top ten. Sequenced here: PBMCs, sampled from a glioma patient whose treatment included an IDH1 peptide vaccine. The receptors originated from a woman in her late teens or twenties with glioma. Some clones in this sample may be carry-over from other donors' samples.

The chain is built from TRBV5-4 and TRBJ2-5; 9 bases are shared with TRBD2. CDR1 SGHNT and CDR2 YYREEE come from the germline V gene (reference sequence). Germline trimming cut 1 base from V and 2 bases from J; bases unmatched to any gene: 6. This CDR3 has 16 amino acids. CDR3 amino acids: CASSLFGSGRQETQYF. As DNA, the CDR3 is TGTGCCAGCAGCTTGTTTGGTAGCGGGAGACAAGAGACCCAGTACTTC. The full variable domain, in which reference TRBV5-4 and TRBJ2-5 provide the parts outside the CDR3, is ETGVTQSPTHLIKTRGQQVTLRCSSQSGHNTVSWYQQALGQGPQFIFQYYREEENGRGNFPPRFSGLQFPNYSSELNVNALELDDSALYLCASSLFGSGRQETQYFGPGTRLLVL.

V and J are TRBV11-2 and TRBJ1-2; D unresolved. This CDR3 spans 16 amino acids. The germline V and J ends were trimmed by 5 bases and 0 bases, with 16 bases remaining between them. Germline V gives CDR1 SGHAT, CDR2 FQNNGV. In nucleotides, the CDR3 is TGTGCCAGCAGCCCACTGGGAAAGGTCGCTAACTATGGCTACACCTTC. This sequence encodes CASSPLGKVANYGYTF.

The J gene is TRBJ1-5, the V gene TRBV6-6; possibly TRBD1 for D (5 bases). V lost 4 bases and J lost 7, with 17 bases in between. The CDR3 loop spans 15 amino acids. CDR1 is MNHNY, CDR2 SVGAGI, per germline (reference sequence). CDR3 amino acids: CASSSPPDSRQPQHF. The DNA for the CDR3 is TGTGCCAGCAGTTCACCTCCCGACAGCAGACAGCCCCAGCATTTT.

This clone was found a few times. The chain carries TRBV13 and TRBJ1-2; no reliable D call. The CDR3 contains 13 residues. The germline V gene has CDR1 PRHDT and CDR2 FYEKMQ (reference sequence). The V gene lost 4 bases and the J gene lost 8 bases, with 14 bases spanning the gap. The DNA of the CDR3 is TGTGCCAGCAGCTCCTTAGTAGGCGAGGGCTACACCTTC. It translates to CASSSLVGEGYTF.

This clone has more than one count but fewer than ten. The gene calls are TRBV19 and TRBJ2-7; 7 bases map to TRBD1. With V trimmed by 5 bases and J by 2 bases, 6 bases remained unmatched. The CDR3 is 14 amino acids. Germline V gene lookup returns CDR1 LNHDA and CDR2 SQIVND (reference sequence). CDR3 DNA: TGTGCCAGTAGTGCCGGACAGGTTACCTACGAGCAGTACTTC. Encoded protein: CASSAGQVTYEQYF. Variable domain in full (rest from reference TRBV19 and TRBJ2-7): DGGITQSPKYLFRKEGQNVTLSCEQNLNHDAMYWYRQDPGQGLRLIYYSQIVNDFQKGDIAEGYSVSREKKESFPLTVTSAQKNPTAFYLCASSAGQVTYEQYFGPGTRLTVT.

The chain employs TRBV27 and TRBJ2-1; D remains ambiguous. The V gene's germline CDR1 is MNHEY and CDR2 SMNVEV (reference sequence). There are 15 residues in the CDR3. Trimming left V 5 bases short and J 3 bases short, with 14 bases between. The chain's CDR3 is CASSKSGPRYNEQFF. The CDR3 coding sequence is TGTGCCAGCAGTAAGTCCGGGCCCCGCTACAATGAGCAGTTCTTC.

This sequence joins TRBV6-5 and TRBJ2-3, with D hard to call. The germline V and J ends were trimmed by 7 bases and 2 bases, with 7 bases remaining between them. CDR1 is MNHEY and CDR2 is SVGAGI in the germline V gene. This CDR3 has 12 amino acids. The chain's CDR3 is CASNRDTDTQYF. Written as DNA, the CDR3 is TGTGCCAGCAACCGAGACACAGATACGCAGTATTTT.

The chain has TRBV9 and TRBJ2-7; D gene unclear. Germline CDR1 reads SGDLS; CDR2 reads YYNGEE. V was clipped by 3 bases and J by 3 bases, with 10 bases between them. The CDR3 sequence is 13 residues long. CDR3 in DNA: TGTGCCAGCAGCGCTGGCGAGGACTACGAGCAGTACTTC. The encoded protein is CASSAGEDYEQYF.

This clone was counted a few times. The chain recombines TRBV9 with TRBJ1-5, with 9 bases lining up with TRBD1. Per the germline V gene, CDR1 is SGDLS and CDR2 is YYNGEE. V dropped 4 bases and J dropped 4; count of bases not matched to a gene: 3. There are 14 residues in the CDR3. The chain's CDR3 is CASSKGTGNQPQHF. CDR3 nucleotide sequence: TGTGCCAGCAGCAAAGGGACAGGGAATCAGCCCCAGCATTTT.

This chain joins TRBV5-1 and TRBJ1-1; 7 positions agree with TRBD1. Per germline, CDR1 SGHRS and CDR2 YFSETQ. The CDR3 loop spans 12 amino acids. V shed 3 bases, J shed 5 bases, and the junction held 1 base outside the gene matches. This chain's CDR3 is CASSSQGTEAFF. For the CDR3, the DNA is TGCGCCAGCAGCTCACAGGGGACTGAAGCTTTCTTT. Based on the CDR3 plus reference TRBV5-1 and TRBJ1-1, the full variable domain is KAGVTQTPRYLIKTRGQQVTLSCSPISGHRSVSWYQQTPGQGLQFLFEYFSETQRNKGNFPGRFSGRQFSNSRSEMNVSTLELGDSALYLCASSSQGTEAFFGQGTRLTVV.

In its sample, this clone was seen many times. The rearrangement uses TRBV6-1 and TRBJ2-1; possibly TRBD1 for D (6 bases). CDR1 MNHNS and CDR2 SASEGT come from the germline V gene. The V gene lost 6 bases and the J gene lost 0 bases, with 9 bases spanning the gap. CDR3 length equals 14 residues. The CDR3 here is CASSQGGSYNEQFF. DNA for the CDR3: TGTGCCAGCAGCCAAGGGGGCTCCTACAATGAGCAGTTCTTC.

The CDR3 region has the DNA TGTGCCAGCACCGAAACAGGGTACCGAGATACGCAGTATTTT. This gives the protein CASTETGYRDTQYF. The chain uses TRBV6-5 and TRBJ2-3, with a possible D match to TRBD1 (6 bases). Germline V gene sequence: CDR1 MNHEY, CDR2 SVGAGI. The ends were cut back, 7 bases at V and 5 bases at J, with 16 bases in the middle. The CDR3 consists of 14 residues.

V usage is TRBV19 and J usage is TRBJ1-2; unclear D gene. V lost 5 bases and J lost 5, with 9 bases in between. This CDR3 comprises 12 residues. Germline V gene data show CDR1 as LNHDA and CDR2 as SQIVND (reference sequence). Here the CDR3 reads CASSADVYGYTF. In nucleotides, the CDR3 is TGTGCCAGTAGTGCGGACGTTTATGGCTACACCTTC.

The chain combines TRBV6-5 with TRBJ1-2; no clear D. V lost 2 bases and J 1 base, leaving 8 bases between the germline ends. The CDR3 length is 14 residues. Germline V gives CDR1 MNHEY, CDR2 SVGAGI. The CDR3 sequence: CASSYGQLNYGYTF. Written as DNA, the CDR3 is TGTGCCAGCAGTTACGGGCAGCTTAACTATGGCTACACCTTC.

The DNA for the CDR3 is TGCGCCAGCAGCCAAGAGCCTAGCGGAGTAACAGATACGCAGTATTTT. Translating gives CASSQEPSGVTDTQYF. The chain recombines TRBV4-3 with TRBJ2-3; 7 nucleotides agree with TRBD2. V was pared by 0 bases and J by 3 bases, with 6 bases of the junction left unmatched. CDR1 is LGHNA and CDR2 is YSLEER in the germline V gene. The CDR3 length is 16 residues.

The CDR3 here is CASSSRGLEYGYTF. Here the CDR3 DNA reads TGTGCCAGCAGTTCCAGGGGGCTGGAATATGGCTACACCTTC. This chain uses TRBV28 with TRBJ1-2, with TRBD1 matching 8 bases. Germline V gene data show CDR1 as MDHEN and CDR2 as SYDVKM. The CDR3 consists of 14 residues. J gave up 5 bases and V 4 bases, and 6 bases lay outside the gene matches.

V usage is TRBV4-1 and J usage is TRBJ2-3, with unresolved D. V was shortened by 2 bases and J by 1 base, with 13 bases between the two germline ends. CDR1 MGHRA and CDR2 YSYEKL come from the germline V gene. The CDR3 covers 16 residues. This chain's CDR3 is CASSQFRGRGTDTQYF. The CDR3, as DNA: TGCGCCAGCAGCCAATTTAGAGGCCGAGGCACAGATACGCAGTATTTT.

This chain uses TRBV4-3 with TRBJ1-1, with D uncertain. Per germline, CDR1 LGHNA and CDR2 YSLEER. With 0 bases removed from V and 4 bases from J, the gap between germline ends came to 6 bases. The CDR3 length is 13 residues. The CDR3 bases are TGCGCCAGCAGCCAAGATTGGAGCACTGAAGCTTTCTTT. Translation: CASSQDWSTEAFF.

V and J are TRBV6-4 and TRBJ1-2, with D possibly being TRBD1 (5 bases). V lost 4 bases and J 4 bases, leaving 10 bases between the germline ends. The CDR3 sequence is 13 residues long. Germline V gene lookup returns CDR1 MRHNA and CDR2 SNTAGT. The CDR3 DNA is TGTGCCAGCAGTGTTGCAGGGAGCTATGGCTACACCTTC. This encodes CASSVAGSYGYTF.

The count of this clone is one. The V gene is TRBV7-6, the J gene TRBJ2-1; D is possibly TRBD1 (5 bases). Trimming removed 1 base from V and 5 bases from J, with 6 bases in between. CDR1 and CDR2 (germline): SGHVS, FNYEAQ. CDR3 length: 13 amino acids. For the CDR3, the DNA is TGTGCCAGCAGCTTAGACAGGAACAATGAGCAGTTCTTC. This codes for CASSLDRNNEQFF.

Here the CDR3 reads CASSLTETQYF. Here the CDR3 DNA reads TGTGCCAGCAGCTTAACGGAGACCCAGTACTTC. The chain is built from TRBV7-9 and TRBJ2-5; D ambiguous. Germline lookup yields CDR1 SEHNR and CDR2 FQNEAQ (reference sequence). The V and J ends lost 2 bases and 5 bases respectively, with 3 bases between them. This CDR3 spans 11 amino acids.

This chain uses TRBV29-1 with TRBJ1-2; 10 positions agree with TRBD1. Unmatched junction bases numbered 6, after V lost 7 bases and J lost 7 bases. Germline V gene data show CDR1 as SQVTM and CDR2 as ANQGSEA. The CDR3 is 12 amino acids. CDR3 in amino acids: CSADRGRGGYTF. The DNA for the CDR3 is TGCAGCGCGGACAGGGGGAGGGGTGGCTACACCTTC.

This clone was seen a few times. The same CDR3 also results from other DNA sequences found in this sample. The chain has TRBV6-4 and TRBJ2-1; 10 bases are a match to TRBD2. The trim removed 0 bases at V and 6 bases at J, leaving 2 bases unmatched. The length of the CDR3 is 15 residues. From germline, CDR1 is MRHNA and CDR2 SNTAGT. CDR3 protein: CASSDSSGGANEQFF. CDR3 in DNA: TGTGCCAGCAGTGACTCGAGCGGGGGGGCCAATGAGCAGTTCTTC.

This clone was counted between two and nine times. V is TRBV5-6 and J is TRBJ1-5; no definite D call. The CDR3 is made up of 15 amino acids. V shed 4 bases and J shed 6 bases, with 17 bases lying between them. CDR1 SGHDT and CDR2 YYEEEE come from the germline V gene. The chain's CDR3 is CASSLWALASQPQHF. The CDR3 coding sequence is TGTGCCAGCAGCCTGTGGGCCCTAGCTAGTCAGCCCCAGCATTTT.

In this sample, this clone turned up a few times. The rearrangement joins TRBV9 to TRBJ1-1; D is uncertain. Trimming took 4 bases from V and 1 from J, leaving 17 bases between them. The CDR3 consists of 16 residues. Per the germline V gene, CDR1 is SGDLS and CDR2 is YYNGEE. Here the CDR3 DNA reads TGTGCCAGCAGCCCCCTAGGATCGACACCGAACACTGAAGCTTTCTTT. It yields the protein CASSPLGSTPNTEAFF.